The clone carrying this T cell receptor beta chain has a count of ten or more. Antigen unknown. Deletions cut 0 bases from V and 0 bases from J, with 25 bases between. CDR1 and CDR2 from the germline V gene are DFQATT and SNEGSKA (reference sequence). CDR3 length equals 20 residues. The data belong to a study of prognosis after radiotherapy for stage I lung cancer. Study information: Adenocarcinoma was the tumor type in approximately twelve patients, squamous cell carcinoma in seven.

With two-round multiplex PCR, TCR beta CDR3 sequences were amplified from genomic DNA. It was primers specific to each TRBV and TRBJ gene that first-round PCR used. TCRdb called the multiplex PCR reads again in MiXCR, with one record for every CDR3 protein. The table shows tens of thousands of distinct CDR3 sequences, with about 24% occurring only once. The study, taken as a whole, reports: Following stereotactic body radiation therapy, patients who went on to develop distant metastases had lower Shannon entropy.

Sample: PBMCs, taken before or after stereotactic body radiation therapy (not recorded which). The receptor's source is a donor over 45 with non-small cell lung cancer. The chain employs TRBV20-1 and TRBJ2-3; D might be TRBD2 (6 bases). DNA for the CDR3: TGCAGTGCTAGAGATATTTATGGTCTGGCGGGACGAAAGAGCACAGATACGCAGTATTTT. It specifies CSARDIYGLAGRKSTDTQYF.